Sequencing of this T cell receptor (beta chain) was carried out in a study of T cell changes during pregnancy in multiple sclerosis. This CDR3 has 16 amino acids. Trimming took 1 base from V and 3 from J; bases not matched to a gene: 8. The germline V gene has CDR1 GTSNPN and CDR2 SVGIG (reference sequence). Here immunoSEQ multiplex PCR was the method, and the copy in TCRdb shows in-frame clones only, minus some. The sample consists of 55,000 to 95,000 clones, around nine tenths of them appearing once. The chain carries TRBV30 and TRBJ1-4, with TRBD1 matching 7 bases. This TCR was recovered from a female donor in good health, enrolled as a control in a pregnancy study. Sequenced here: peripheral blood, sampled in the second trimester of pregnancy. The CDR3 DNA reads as TGTGCCTGGAGTGGTTCAGGGACAGCGCCTAATGAAAAACTGTTTTTT. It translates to CAWSGSGTAPNEKLFF.